The rows below give T cell receptor beta chains drawn from one sample of a study of cytomegalovirus exposure and HLA in healthy donors. Produced via immunoSEQ multiplex PCR; TCRdb's table is partial and in-frame only. The top ten clones hold less than 3.5% of a sample with approximately 130,000 clones, 65% to 80% of them seen once. The sequencing input was PBMCs. Source of these receptors: a woman aged 40 to 55 in good health and CMV-seropositive. Both conserved end residues are part of each CDR3. A D gene is named only where the DNA matches it firmly. The size entry is marked missing in some rows and otherwise reads once, few, many or a size class.

V,J,size,D,CDR3,DNA
TRBV27,TRBJ2-1,-,TRBD2,CASSLIPLAGRGGFYNEQFF,TGTGCCAGCAGTTTAATCCCTCTAGCGGGAAGAGGCGGTTTCTACAATGAGCAGTTCTTC
TRBV29-1,TRBJ2-5,-,-,CSVEGRWDKETQYF,TGCAGCGTTGAAGGACGTTGGGACAAAGAGACCCAGTACTTC
TRBV28,TRBJ2-7,-,TRBD1,CASSPGTGPYEQYF,TGTGCCAGCAGCCCCGGGACAGGACCCTACGAGCAGTACTTC
TRBV4-3,TRBJ2-7,-,-,CASSQGARAYEQYF,TGCGCCAGCAGCCAAGGGGCTCGTGCCTACGAGCAGTACTTC
TRBV25-1,TRBJ2-3,once,-,CASSVSTDTQYF,TGTGCCAGCAGTGTAAGCACAGATACGCAGTATTTT
TRBV7-2,TRBJ1-3,-,TRBD1,CASSSNRGAIHF,TGTGCCAGCAGCTCCAACAGGGGCGCGATCCATTTT
TRBV6-1,TRBJ1-2,-,TRBD1,CASSEGQGERRYGYTF,TGTGCCAGCAGTGAGGGACAGGGGGAGAGAAGGTATGGCTACACCTTC
TRBV5-1,TRBJ2-7,-,TRBD1,CASRIRDSGTYEQYF,TGCGCCAGCAGAATTCGGGACAGTGGCACCTACGAGCAGTACTTC
TRBV5-1,TRBJ2-1,-,TRBD1,CASSDRTGGAYNEQFF,TGCGCCAGCAGCGATCGGACAGGGGGAGCCTACAATGAGCAGTTCTTC
TRBV6-1,TRBJ1-2,-,-,CASSEGWRGDGYTF,TGTGCCAGCAGTGAAGGATGGAGGGGAGATGGCTACACCTTC
TRBV6-6,TRBJ2-7,-,-,CASSYQGDYEQYF,TGTGCCAGCAGTTATCAGGGTGACTACGAGCAGTACTTC
TRBV7-3,TRBJ2-2,few,TRBD2,CASSLAASGGSTGELFF,TGTGCCAGCAGCTTGGCCGCTAGCGGGGGATCCACCGGGGAGCTGTTTTTT
TRBV19,TRBJ2-1,-,TRBD2,CASSLTSSGETSWHEQFF,TGTGCCAGTAGTCTCACGTCTAGCGGGGAGACCTCCTGGCATGAGCAGTTCTTC
TRBV5-6,TRBJ2-1,once,TRBD2,CASSPSGGSYNEQFF,TGTGCCAGCAGCCCCTCGGGGGGGAGTTACAATGAGCAGTTCTTC
TRBV7-2,TRBJ2-6,-,-,CASSAGAGANVLTF,TGTGCCAGCAGCGCCGGGGCTGGGGCCAACGTCCTGACTTTC
TRBV9,TRBJ2-1,-,TRBD2,CASSARLAGYNEQFF,TGTGCCAGCAGCGCCAGACTAGCGGGGTACAATGAGCAGTTCTTC
TRBV5-6,TRBJ2-5,-,-,CASSLGGPEVETQYF,TGTGCCAGCAGCTTGGGAGGCCCGGAGGTGGAGACCCAGTACTTC
TRBV28,TRBJ2-7,-,-,CASTPGGTGNEQYF,TGTGCCAGCACCCCTGGCGGGACGGGGAACGAGCAGTACTTC
TRBV6-1,TRBJ1-5,-,-,CASSDSAKSQVSQPQHF,TGTGCCAGCAGTGATAGCGCTAAATCGCAGGTATCTCAGCCCCAGCATTTT
TRBV5-1,TRBJ1-5,-,-,CASSLGGGGSNQPQHF,TGCGCCAGCAGCTTGGGGGGGGGCGGAAGCAATCAGCCCCAGCATTTT
TRBV29-1,TRBJ1-1,-,-,CSAHQAMNTEAFF,TGCAGCGCCCACCAGGCCATGAACACTGAAGCTTTCTTT
TRBV5-4,TRBJ1-2,-,-,CASSYDRHYTF,TGTGCCAGCAGTTATGACAGACACTACACCTTC
TRBV29-1,TRBJ1-2,-,-,CSVESPRGGGYGYTF,TGCAGCGTTGAATCCCCCCGGGGAGGCGGGTATGGCTACACCTTC